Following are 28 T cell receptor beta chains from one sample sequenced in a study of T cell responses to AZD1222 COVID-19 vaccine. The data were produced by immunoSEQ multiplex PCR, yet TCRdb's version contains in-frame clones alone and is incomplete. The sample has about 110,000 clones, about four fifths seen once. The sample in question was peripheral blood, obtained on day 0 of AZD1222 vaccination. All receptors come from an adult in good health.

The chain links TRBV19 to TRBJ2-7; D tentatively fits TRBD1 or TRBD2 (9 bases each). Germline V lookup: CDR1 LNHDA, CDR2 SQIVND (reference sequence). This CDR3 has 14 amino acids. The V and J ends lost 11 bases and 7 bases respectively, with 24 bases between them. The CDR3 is CASRVLAGQGEQYF. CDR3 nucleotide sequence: TGTGCCTCCCGGGTGCTAGCGGGACAGGGTGAGCAGTACTTC.

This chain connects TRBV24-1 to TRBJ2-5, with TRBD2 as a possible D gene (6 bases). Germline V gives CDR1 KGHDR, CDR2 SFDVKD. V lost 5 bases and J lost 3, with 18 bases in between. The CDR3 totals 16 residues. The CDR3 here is CATSAGFFAGKETQYF. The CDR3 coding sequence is TGTGCCACCAGTGCCGGGTTCTTCGCGGGAAAAGAGACCCAGTACTTC.

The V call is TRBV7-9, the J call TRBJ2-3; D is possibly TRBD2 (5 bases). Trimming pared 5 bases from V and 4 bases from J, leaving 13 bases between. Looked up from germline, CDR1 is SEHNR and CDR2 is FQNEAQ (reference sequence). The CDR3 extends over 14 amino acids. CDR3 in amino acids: CASSRTGSPDTQYF. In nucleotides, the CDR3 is TGTGCCAGCAGCCGAACGGGATCTCCAGATACGCAGTATTTT.

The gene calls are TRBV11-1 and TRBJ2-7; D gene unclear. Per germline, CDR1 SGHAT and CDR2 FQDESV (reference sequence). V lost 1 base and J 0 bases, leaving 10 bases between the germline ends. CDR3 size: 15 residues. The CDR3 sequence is CASSLVVTSSYEQYF. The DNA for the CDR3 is TGTGCCAGCAGCTTAGTCGTCACGAGCTCCTACGAGCAGTACTTC.

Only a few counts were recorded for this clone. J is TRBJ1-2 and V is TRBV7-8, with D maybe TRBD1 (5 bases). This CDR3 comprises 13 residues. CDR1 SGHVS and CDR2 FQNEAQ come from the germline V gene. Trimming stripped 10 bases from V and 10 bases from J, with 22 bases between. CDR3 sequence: CATTVLTVSAYTF. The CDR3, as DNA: TGTGCCACCACGGTCTTGACAGTGTCTGCCTACACCTTC.

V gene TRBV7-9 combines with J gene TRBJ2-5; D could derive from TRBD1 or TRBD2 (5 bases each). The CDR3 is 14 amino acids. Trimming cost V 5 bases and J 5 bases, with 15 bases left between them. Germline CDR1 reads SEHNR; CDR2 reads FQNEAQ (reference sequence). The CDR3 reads CASSPGTGGETQYF. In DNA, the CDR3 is TGTGCCAGCAGCCCAGGAACAGGCGGGGAGACCCAGTACTTC.

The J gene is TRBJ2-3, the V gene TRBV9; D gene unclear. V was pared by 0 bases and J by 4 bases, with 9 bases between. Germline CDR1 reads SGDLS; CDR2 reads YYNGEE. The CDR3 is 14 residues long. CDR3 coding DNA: TGTGCCAGCAGCGTAGAAGTTAAGGCAGATACGCAGTATTTT. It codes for CASSVEVKADTQYF.

The CDR3 region is CASSFAGGQTQYF. DNA for the CDR3: TGCGCCAGCAGCTTTGCGGGGGGACAGACCCAGTACTTC. This sequence joins TRBV5-1 and TRBJ2-5; TRBD2 agrees at 8 bases. From germline, CDR1 is SGHRS and CDR2 YFSETQ. This CDR3 has 13 residues. V was pared by 2 bases and J by 6 bases, with 3 bases of the junction left unmatched.

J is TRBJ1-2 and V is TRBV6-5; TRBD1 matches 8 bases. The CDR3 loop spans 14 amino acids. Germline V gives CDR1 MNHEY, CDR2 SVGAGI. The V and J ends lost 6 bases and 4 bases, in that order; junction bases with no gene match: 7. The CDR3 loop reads CASRSTGTGYGYTF. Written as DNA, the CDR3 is TGTGCCAGCAGATCAACCGGGACAGGCTATGGCTACACCTTC.

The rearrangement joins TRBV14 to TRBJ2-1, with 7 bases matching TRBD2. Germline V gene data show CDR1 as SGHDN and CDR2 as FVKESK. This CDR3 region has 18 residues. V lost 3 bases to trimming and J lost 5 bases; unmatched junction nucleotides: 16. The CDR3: CASSQTPLAGAFHNEQFF. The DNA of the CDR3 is TGTGCCAGCAGCCAGACCCCCCTGGCGGGAGCTTTCCACAATGAGCAGTTCTTC.

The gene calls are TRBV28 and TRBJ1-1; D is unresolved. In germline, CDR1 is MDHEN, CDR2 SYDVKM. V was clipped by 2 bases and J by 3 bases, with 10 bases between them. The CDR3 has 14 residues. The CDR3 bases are TGTGCCAGCAGTTTACAGGCAGTATACACTGAAGCTTTCTTT. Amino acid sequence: CASSLQAVYTEAFF.

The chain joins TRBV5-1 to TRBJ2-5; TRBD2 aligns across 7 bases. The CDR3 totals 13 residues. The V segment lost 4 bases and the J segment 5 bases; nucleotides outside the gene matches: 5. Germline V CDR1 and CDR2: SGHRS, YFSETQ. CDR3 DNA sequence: TGCGCCAGCAGCCCAGGGACTACCGAGACCCAGTACTTC. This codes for CASSPGTTETQYF. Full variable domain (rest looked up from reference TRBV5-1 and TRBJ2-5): KAGVTQTPRYLIKTRGQQVTLSCSPISGHRSVSWYQQTPGQGLQFLFEYFSETQRNKGNFPGRFSGRQFSNSRSEMNVSTLELGDSALYLCASSPGTTETQYFGPGTRLLVL.

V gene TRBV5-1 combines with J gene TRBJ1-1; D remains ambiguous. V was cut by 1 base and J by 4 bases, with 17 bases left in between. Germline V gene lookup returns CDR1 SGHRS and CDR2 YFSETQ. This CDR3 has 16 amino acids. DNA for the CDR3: TGCGCCAGCAGCTTGATCGGCCAAGATTTTGGCACTGAAGCTTTCTTT. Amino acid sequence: CASSLIGQDFGTEAFF.

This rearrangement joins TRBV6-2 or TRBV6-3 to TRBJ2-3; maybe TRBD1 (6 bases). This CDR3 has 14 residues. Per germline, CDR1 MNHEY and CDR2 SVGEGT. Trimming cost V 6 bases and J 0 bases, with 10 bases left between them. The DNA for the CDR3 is TGTGCCAGCAGCCTCAGGGGTAGCACAGATACGCAGTATTTT. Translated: CASSLRGSTDTQYF.

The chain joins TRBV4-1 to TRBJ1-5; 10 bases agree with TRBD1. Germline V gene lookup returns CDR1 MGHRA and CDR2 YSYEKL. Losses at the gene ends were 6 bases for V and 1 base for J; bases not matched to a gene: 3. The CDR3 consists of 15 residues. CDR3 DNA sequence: TGCGCCAGCAGGCAGGGACAGGGGAGCAATCAGCCCCAGCATTTT. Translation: CASRQGQGSNQPQHF.

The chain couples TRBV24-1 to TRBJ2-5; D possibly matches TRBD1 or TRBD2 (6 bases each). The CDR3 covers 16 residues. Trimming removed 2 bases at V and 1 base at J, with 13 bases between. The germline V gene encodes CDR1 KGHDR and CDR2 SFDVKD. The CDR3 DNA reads TGTGCCACCAGTGATTCCCTGAGGGGGGCCCAAGAGACCCAGTACTTC. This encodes CATSDSLRGAQETQYF.

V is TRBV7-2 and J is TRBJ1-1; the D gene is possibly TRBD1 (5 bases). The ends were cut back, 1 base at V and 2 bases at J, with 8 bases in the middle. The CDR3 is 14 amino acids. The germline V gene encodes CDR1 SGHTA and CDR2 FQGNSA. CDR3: CASSLVQVNTEAFF. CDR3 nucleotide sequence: TGTGCCAGCAGCTTAGTACAGGTCAACACTGAAGCTTTCTTT. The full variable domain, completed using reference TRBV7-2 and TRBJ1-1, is GAGVSQSPSNKVTEKGKDVELRCDPISGHTALYWYRQSLGQGLEFLIYFQGNSAPDKSGLPSDRFSAERTGGSVSTLTIQRTQQEDSAVYLCASSLVQVNTEAFFGQGTRLTVV.

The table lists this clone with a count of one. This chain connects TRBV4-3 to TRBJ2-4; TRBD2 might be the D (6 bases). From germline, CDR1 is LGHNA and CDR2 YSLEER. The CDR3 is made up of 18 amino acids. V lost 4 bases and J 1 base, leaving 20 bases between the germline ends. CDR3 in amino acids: CASSPGSSGGAAKNIQYF. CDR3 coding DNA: TGCGCCAGCAGCCCTGGATCCAGCGGAGGGGCTGCCAAAAACATTCAGTACTTC.

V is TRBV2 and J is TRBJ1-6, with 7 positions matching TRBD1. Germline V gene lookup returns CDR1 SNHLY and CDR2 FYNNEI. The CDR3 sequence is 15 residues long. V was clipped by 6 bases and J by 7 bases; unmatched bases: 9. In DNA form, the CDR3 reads TGTGCCAGCAGAGCCATAGGGACAGCCAATTCACCCCTCCACTTT. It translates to CASRAIGTANSPLHF.

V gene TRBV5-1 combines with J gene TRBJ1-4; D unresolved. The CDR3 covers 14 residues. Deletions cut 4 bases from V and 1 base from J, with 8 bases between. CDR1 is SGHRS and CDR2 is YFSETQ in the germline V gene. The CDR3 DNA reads TGCGCCAGCAGCGGCGGGATAACTAATGAAAAACTGTTTTTT. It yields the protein CASSGGITNEKLFF.

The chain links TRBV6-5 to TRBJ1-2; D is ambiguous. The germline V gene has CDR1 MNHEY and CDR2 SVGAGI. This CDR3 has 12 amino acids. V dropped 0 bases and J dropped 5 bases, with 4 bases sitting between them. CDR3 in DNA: TGTGCCAGCAGTTACTCCGGGTATGGCTACACCTTC. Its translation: CASSYSGYGYTF.

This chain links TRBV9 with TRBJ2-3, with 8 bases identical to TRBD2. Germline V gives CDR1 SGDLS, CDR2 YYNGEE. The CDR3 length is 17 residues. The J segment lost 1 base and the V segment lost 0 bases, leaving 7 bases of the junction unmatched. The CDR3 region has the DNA TGTGCCAGCAGCGTAGGCGGGGGGCTCGGAGGCACAGATACGCAGTATTTT. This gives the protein CASSVGGGLGGTDTQYF.

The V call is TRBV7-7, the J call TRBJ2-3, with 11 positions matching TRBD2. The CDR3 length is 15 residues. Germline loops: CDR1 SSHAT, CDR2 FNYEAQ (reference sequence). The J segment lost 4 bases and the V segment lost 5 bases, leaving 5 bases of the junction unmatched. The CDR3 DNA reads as TGTGCCAGCAGCATTAGCGGGGGGGCTTCAGATACGCAGTATTTT. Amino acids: CASSISGGASDTQYF. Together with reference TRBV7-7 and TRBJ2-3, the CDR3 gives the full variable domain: GAGVSQSPRYKVTKRGQDVTLRCDPISSHATLYWYQQALGQGPEFLTYFNYEAQPDKSGLPSDRFSAERPEGSISTLTIQRTEQRDSAMYRCASSISGGASDTQYFGPGTRLTVL.

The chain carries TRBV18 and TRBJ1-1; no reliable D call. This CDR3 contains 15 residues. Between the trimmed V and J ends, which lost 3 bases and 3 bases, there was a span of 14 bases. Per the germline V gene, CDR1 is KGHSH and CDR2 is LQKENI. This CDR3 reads CASSPYNSQYTEAFF. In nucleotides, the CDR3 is TGTGCCAGCTCACCGTATAACAGCCAATACACTGAAGCTTTCTTT.

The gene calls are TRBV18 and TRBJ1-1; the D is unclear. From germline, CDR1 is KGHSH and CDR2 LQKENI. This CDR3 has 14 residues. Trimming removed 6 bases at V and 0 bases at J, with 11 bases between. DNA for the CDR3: TGTGCCAGCTCCCCGACGTATATGAACACTGAAGCTTTCTTT. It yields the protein CASSPTYMNTEAFF.

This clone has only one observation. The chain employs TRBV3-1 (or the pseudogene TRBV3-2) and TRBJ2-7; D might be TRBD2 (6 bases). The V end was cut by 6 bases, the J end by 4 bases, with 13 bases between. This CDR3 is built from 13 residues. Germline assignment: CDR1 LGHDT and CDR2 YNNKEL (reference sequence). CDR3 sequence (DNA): TGTGCCAGCAGTAGGGGAGGCCCGTACGAGCAGTACTTC. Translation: CASSRGGPYEQYF.

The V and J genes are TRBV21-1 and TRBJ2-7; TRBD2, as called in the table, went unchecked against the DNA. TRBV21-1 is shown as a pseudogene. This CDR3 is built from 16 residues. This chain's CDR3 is CASSRIPGTSNPEQYF. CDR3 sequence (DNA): TGTGCCAGCAGCAGGATACCCGGGACTAGCAACCCCGAGCAGTACTTC.

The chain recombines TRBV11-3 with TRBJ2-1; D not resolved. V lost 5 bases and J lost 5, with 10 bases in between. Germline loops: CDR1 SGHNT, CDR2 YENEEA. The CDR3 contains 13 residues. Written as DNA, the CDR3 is TGTGCCAGCAGCCCCTCACAAGACAATGAGCAGTTCTTC. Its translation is CASSPSQDNEQFF.